The 4 T cell receptor beta chains reported below all come from one sample, sequenced in a study of early T cells in non-severe SARS-CoV-2 infection. Via MiXCR, TCRdb re-called the 5' RACE reads, giving one row per CDR3 protein. Among 70,000 to 85,000 distinct CDR3 sequences listed, over 9% were seen once. Sequencing was done on a sample of whole blood. The receptors stem from an adult who was a healthcare worker with PCR-confirmed SARS-CoV-2 infection or an uninfected control (not recorded which).

This clonotype appeared many times. This chain connects TRBV30 to TRBJ2-3; D is perhaps TRBD2 (5 bases). Germline-derived CDR1 and CDR2 are GTSNPN and SVGIG (reference sequence). This CDR3 region has 14 residues. Trimming left V 1 base short and J 5 bases short, with 13 bases between. Written as DNA, the CDR3 is TGTGCCTGGAGTGCCCGAGGGTGGGTAGATACGCAGTATTTT. Protein sequence: CAWSARGWVDTQYF. Full variable domain (missing parts from reference TRBV30 and TRBJ2-3): SQTIHQWPATLVQPVGSPLSLECTVEGTSNPNLYWYRQAAGRGLQLLFYSVGIGQISSEVPQNLSASRPQDRQFILSSKKLLLSDSGFYLCAWSARGWVDTQYFGPGTRLTVL.

This clonotype occurred many times. V usage is TRBV18 and J usage is TRBJ2-7; TRBD2 matches at 11 bases. In germline, CDR1 is KGHSH, CDR2 LQKENI. This CDR3 contains 14 residues. V was pared by 4 bases and J by 3 bases, with 2 bases of the junction left unmatched. CDR3 sequence: CASSLGTSGYEQYF. The CDR3 DNA is TGTGCCAGCTCACTCGGGACTAGCGGCTACGAGCAGTACTTC.

This clonotype was seen a handful of times. The chain has TRBV20-1 and TRBJ2-2; D is possibly TRBD2 (5 bases). The V gene lost 5 bases and the J gene lost 6 bases, with 10 bases spanning the gap. CDR3 length equals 12 residues. CDR1 is DFQATT, CDR2 SNEGSKA, per germline (reference sequence). The CDR3 nucleotides are TGCAGTGCTCAACCGAGGGCCGGGGAGCTGTTTTTT. Translating it yields CSAQPRAGELFF.

This clonotype turned up a few times. The genes are TRBV11-2 and TRBJ2-3, with 13 bases matching TRBD2. Germline-derived CDR1 and CDR2 are SGHAT and FQNNGV. V was pared by 5 bases and J by 2 bases, with 10 bases of the junction left unmatched. CDR3 length: 18 residues. The CDR3: CASSLPPGLAGITDTQYF. CDR3 DNA sequence: TGTGCCAGCAGCCTTCCGCCGGGACTAGCGGGGATCACAGATACGCAGTATTTT.